The 28 T cell receptor beta chains below come from one sample, sequenced in a study of human T cells and chemical hapten exposure. TCRdb recomputed calls from the RACE reads with MiXCR, one row per CDR3 protein. Of some 200,000 distinct CDR3 sequences listed, about 22% are singletons. This sample's time point: patch test 1, 2 weeks after DPC sensitization. Treatment specified: therapeutic diphenylcyclopropenone sensitization with weekly scalp DPC. Sequenced here: whole blood, sampled in connection with sensitization to the hapten diphenylcyclopropenone (DPC). The receptors were gathered from a woman aged 45-65 years with alopecia areata. Some clones in this sample may be carry-over from other donors' samples.

The CDR3 DNA is TGCAGCGTTGAGGGATTAGGTAACAGGGGAAGCTCTGGAAACACCATATATTTT. The encoded protein is CSVEGLGNRGSSGNTIYF. The chain uses TRBV29-1 and TRBJ1-3; 7 nucleotides agree with TRBD1. CDR1 is SQVTM and CDR2 is ANQGSEA in the germline V gene. This CDR3 contains 18 residues. Germline trimming cut 3 bases from V and 0 bases from J; bases unmatched to any gene: 14.

This rearrangement joins TRBV7-4 to TRBJ1-5; D is unclear. CDR1 and CDR2 (germline): SGHVT, SQSDAQ. The CDR3 has 15 amino acids. Between the trimmed V and J ends, which lost 5 bases and 5 bases, there was a span of 16 bases. The DNA of the CDR3 is TGTGCCAGCAGCCCCTTGGACCATTTCTATCAGCCCCAGCATTTT. Residues: CASSPLDHFYQPQHF. Based on the CDR3 plus reference TRBV7-4 and TRBJ1-5, the full variable domain is GAGVSQSPRYKVAKRGRDVALRCDSISGHVTLYWYRQTLGQGSEVLTYSQSDAQRDKSGRPSGRFSAERPERSVSTLKIQRTEQGDSAVYLCASSPLDHFYQPQHFGDGTRLSIL.

Ten or more counts support this clonotype. The chain couples TRBV7-9 to TRBJ1-1; the D is unclear. Between the trimmed V and J ends, which lost 1 base and 1 base, there was a span of 7 bases. The germline V gene has CDR1 SEHNR and CDR2 FQNEAQ (reference sequence). The CDR3 is 14 amino acids. CDR3 sequence reads: CASSLEGRNTEAFF. CDR3 bases: TGTGCCAGCAGCTTAGAAGGGAGGAACACTGAAGCTTTCTTT.

This clonotype was counted a few times. This chain uses TRBV3-1 with TRBJ2-2, with 10 bases matching TRBD1. In germline, CDR1 is LGHDT, CDR2 YNNKEL (reference sequence). With V trimmed by 4 bases and J by 6 bases, 5 bases remained unmatched. The CDR3 has 15 amino acids. The CDR3 DNA reads as TGTGCCAGCAGCCCCCGGACAGGGGGGGCCGGGGAGCTGTTTTTT. It specifies CASSPRTGGAGELFF.

V and J are TRBV6-5 and TRBJ1-2; D call uncertain. V was pared by 2 bases and J by 4 bases, with 14 bases between. The CDR3 sequence is 15 residues long. CDR1 MNHEY and CDR2 SVGAGI come from the germline V gene. Written as DNA, the CDR3 is TGTGCCAGCAGTTACGAGGGAGGGAGAGGCTATGGCTACACCTTC. Residues: CASSYEGGRGYGYTF.

The V gene is TRBV5-6, the J gene TRBJ2-2; tentatively, D is TRBD2 (5 bases). This CDR3 region has 18 residues. The germline V gene has CDR1 SGHDT and CDR2 YYEEEE. V lost 7 bases to trimming and J lost 2 bases, with 24 bases between them. The CDR3 nucleotides read TGTGCCAGCCTTACGACTCTCGCGGGCGGACCCAACACCGGGGAGCTGTTTTTT. It is translated as CASLTTLAGGPNTGELFF.

This chain joins TRBV9 and TRBJ1-5; D unresolved. The ends were cut back, 2 bases at V and 3 bases at J, with 6 bases in the middle. The CDR3 runs to 13 residues. Germline V gene lookup returns CDR1 SGDLS and CDR2 YYNGEE. CDR3 DNA sequence: TGTGCCAGCAGCGTCTCCTACAATCAGCCCCAGCATTTT. Translated: CASSVSYNQPQHF.

This clonotype was observed a handful of times. The chain carries TRBV20-1 and TRBJ2-3, with 8 positions matching TRBD2. The CDR3 consists of 13 residues. From germline, CDR1 is DFQATT and CDR2 SNEGSKA (reference sequence). CDR3 coding DNA: TGCAGCGCATTAAGCGGGAGAACAGATACGCAGTATTTT. As protein: CSALSGRTDTQYF.

The chain couples TRBV7-2 to TRBJ2-5, with 8 bases matching TRBD2. Germline V gene lookup returns CDR1 SGHTA and CDR2 FQGNSA. This CDR3 has 15 amino acids. Trimming at V came to 2 bases and at J to 5 bases, leaving 7 bases not matched to a gene. The CDR3 DNA reads TGTGCCAGCAGCTTACGGGGGGGATTTGGTGAGACCCAGTACTTC. Residues: CASSLRGGFGETQYF.

V and J are TRBV19 and TRBJ2-2; 8 nucleotides agree with TRBD2. The V and J ends lost 4 bases and 7 bases, in that order; junction bases with no gene match: 11. The germline CDR1 and CDR2 sequences are LNHDA and SQIVND (reference sequence). The CDR3 is 16 amino acids. CDR3 sequence: CASSTLTGLASGELFF. In DNA, the CDR3 is TGTGCCAGTAGTACCCTGACCGGACTAGCCAGCGGGGAGCTGTTTTTT.

This clonotype turned up a few times. V usage is TRBV29-1 and J usage is TRBJ1-3, with D unresolved. Trimming removed 4 bases at V and 2 bases at J, with 12 bases between. There are 14 residues in the CDR3. Per germline, CDR1 SQVTM and CDR2 ANQGSEA. CDR3 in DNA: TGCAGCGTTGGGCTTGGGGTCCCTGGAAACACCATATATTTT. Translated, it gives CSVGLGVPGNTIYF.

This clonotype was recorded a few times. The chain recombines TRBV15 with TRBJ1-2; no firm D call. V dropped 0 bases and J dropped 4 bases, with 9 bases sitting between them. CDR1 LNHNV and CDR2 YYDKDF come from the germline V gene (reference sequence). The CDR3 extends over 14 amino acids. The CDR3 loop reads CATSRDRVSYGYTF. The CDR3 DNA reads as TGTGCCACCAGCAGAGATCGAGTCAGCTATGGCTACACCTTC.

J is TRBJ1-1 and V is TRBV6-2 or TRBV6-3; unclear D gene. Germline CDR1 is MNHEY and CDR2 is SVGEGT. With 4 bases removed from V and 0 bases from J, the gap between germline ends came to 6 bases. The CDR3 contains 13 residues. The CDR3 DNA is TGTGCCAGCAGTTCTCCGATGAACACTGAAGCTTTCTTT. Its translation: CASSSPMNTEAFF.

This clonotype was counted between two and nine times. V gene TRBV5-6 combines with J gene TRBJ2-5; TRBD2 is a possible D gene (6 bases). CDR3 size: 16 residues. The V and J ends lost 1 base and 1 base respectively, with 14 bases between them. Per the germline V gene, CDR1 is SGHDT and CDR2 is YYEEEE. The CDR3, as DNA: TGTGCCAGCAGCTTGAGGGATCTAGCGACCCAAGAGACCCAGTACTTC. Amino acids: CASSLRDLATQETQYF. The full variable domain, rest sourced from reference TRBV5-6 and TRBJ2-5, is DAGVTQSPTHLIKTRGQQVTLRCSPKSGHDTVSWYQQALGQGPQFIFQYYEEEERQRGNFPDRFSGHQFPNYSSELNVNALLLGDSALYLCASSLRDLATQETQYFGPGTRLLVL.

The rearrangement joins TRBV11-2 to TRBJ1-1, with 8 bases fitting TRBD1. The CDR3 is 16 residues long. After removal of 6 bases from V and 3 bases from J, the junction contained 12 bases not matched to a gene. CDR1 is SGHAT, CDR2 FQNNGV, per germline. CDR3 region: CASRKTGGFQDTEAFF. CDR3 nucleotide sequence: TGTGCCAGCAGGAAAACAGGGGGTTTTCAGGACACTGAAGCTTTCTTT.

The rearrangement uses TRBV20-1 and TRBJ2-1, with D possibly being TRBD2 (6 bases). The V end lost 3 bases, the J end lost 5 bases, and 17 bases lay between the germline ends. The CDR3 has 15 amino acids. Per the germline V gene, CDR1 is DFQATT and CDR2 is SNEGSKA (reference sequence). The CDR3 DNA follows: TGCAGTGCTAGTCCCTACGCGGGGAGTCACAATGAGCAGTTCTTC. Amino acids: CSASPYAGSHNEQFF.

This clonotype was picked up a small number of times. V usage is TRBV3-1 and J usage is TRBJ2-1; D not resolved. Germline CDR1 reads LGHDT; CDR2 reads YNNKEL (reference sequence). Trimming left V 1 base short and J 3 bases short, with 19 bases between. The CDR3 contains 18 residues. CDR3 protein: CASSQGAGSTLRYNEQFF. The CDR3 coding sequence is TGTGCCAGCAGCCAAGGGGCCGGAAGCACGCTCCGCTACAATGAGCAGTTCTTC.

V gene TRBV29-1 combines with J gene TRBJ2-2; 7 nucleotides align to TRBD2. The CDR3 extends over 16 amino acids. V trimming: 4 bases; J trimming: 2 bases; junction bases outside the gene matches: 10. CDR1 is SQVTM, CDR2 ANQGSEA, per germline. CDR3 sequence reads: CSVGGGRKGNTGELFF. CDR3 sequence (DNA): TGCAGCGTTGGAGGCGGGAGAAAAGGAAACACCGGGGAGCTGTTTTTT.

The CDR3 reads CASSLLPELINYGYTF. The CDR3 DNA reads TGTGCCAGCAGCTTACTTCCAGAACTCATAAACTATGGCTACACCTTC. The chain combines TRBV7-2 with TRBJ1-2, with unresolved D. V was trimmed by 2 bases and J by 2 bases, leaving 15 bases between them. The CDR3 covers 16 residues. Germline assignment: CDR1 SGHTA and CDR2 FQGNSA.

This chain uses TRBV28 with TRBJ2-7, with D hard to call. The CDR3 sequence is 14 residues long. Germline values: CDR1 MDHEN, CDR2 SYDVKM. V gave up 6 bases and J gave up 5 bases, with 17 bases separating them. CDR3 nucleotides: TGTGCCAGCAGCCTGGTAGATGCCCACCACGAGCAGTACTTC. Translating it yields CASSLVDAHHEQYF.

The chain has TRBV20-1 and TRBJ1-1; D is unclear. Germline loops: CDR1 DFQATT, CDR2 SNEGSKA (reference sequence). The CDR3 contains 11 residues. Trimming stripped 7 bases from V and 5 bases from J, with 11 bases between. The CDR3 spells CSVSPVTEAFF. CDR3 DNA sequence: TGCAGTGTGAGCCCGGTAACTGAAGCTTTCTTT.

This clonotype appeared a few times. The chain links TRBV9 to TRBJ1-2; no reliable D call. The CDR3 extends over 12 amino acids. The V and J ends lost 2 bases and 6 bases respectively, with 8 bases between them. In germline, CDR1 is SGDLS, CDR2 YYNGEE. The CDR3: CASSVRQDGYTF. Here the CDR3 DNA reads TGTGCCAGCAGCGTGAGGCAGGATGGCTACACCTTC.

In this sample, this clonotype turned up a few times. This chain joins TRBV12-3 or TRBV12-4 and TRBJ2-1, with no clear D. V was trimmed by 3 bases and J by 10 bases, leaving 7 bases between them. This CDR3 region has 11 residues. The CDR3 region is CASSFLREQFF. The CDR3 DNA sequence: TGTGCCAGCAGTTTCCTCCGGGAGCAGTTCTTC.

This clonotype was seen at least ten times. The J gene is TRBJ1-2, the V gene TRBV5-1; D remains unclear. Trimming stripped 2 bases from V and 4 bases from J, with 15 bases between. The V gene's germline CDR1 is SGHRS and CDR2 YFSETQ. The CDR3 runs 15 residues. CDR3: CASSFNDVVSYGYTF. The CDR3 DNA is TGCGCCAGCAGCTTCAACGACGTTGTTAGCTATGGCTACACCTTC.

Only a few counts were recorded for this clonotype. The gene calls are TRBV5-6 and TRBJ1-5, with D perhaps matching TRBD1 (5 bases). V was cut by 4 bases and J by 5 bases, with 13 bases left in between. The CDR3 has 14 amino acids. Germline-derived CDR1 and CDR2 are SGHDT and YYEEEE. CDR3 in amino acids: CASSPRGTHQPQHF. As DNA, the CDR3 is TGTGCCAGCAGCCCCCGAGGGACCCATCAGCCCCAGCATTTT.

This clonotype was recorded a few times. The chain couples TRBV6-6 to TRBJ2-3; a possible D gene is TRBD2 (6 bases). Per germline, CDR1 MNHNY and CDR2 SVGAGI (reference sequence). Trimming removed 6 bases from V and 3 bases from J, with 7 bases in between. The CDR3 sequence is 12 residues long. The DNA of the CDR3 is TGTGCCAGCAGGGGGGGTACAGATACGCAGTATTTT. This codes for CASRGGTDTQYF.

This clonotype was seen a handful of times. This sequence joins TRBV5-4 and TRBJ2-4; D not resolved. The CDR3 is 14 amino acids. The germline V gene has CDR1 SGHNT and CDR2 YYREEE (reference sequence). Trimming shortened V by 1 base and J by 0 bases, and 5 bases separated the two germline ends. The CDR3 is CASSLIEAKNIQYF. The CDR3 DNA follows: TGTGCCAGCAGCTTGATCGAAGCCAAAAACATTCAGTACTTC.

This clonotype was found a few times. V usage is TRBV10-3 and J usage is TRBJ1-5, with 9 positions matching TRBD1. J gave up 6 bases and V 7 bases, and 7 bases lay outside the gene matches. This CDR3 is 14 amino acids long. Germline V gives CDR1 ENHRY, CDR2 SYGVKD. In DNA, the CDR3 is TGTGCCATCACCGGGGGACAGGGACGTCAGCCCCAGCATTTT. Amino acid sequence: CAITGGQGRQPQHF.